Below are 30 T cell receptor beta chains sequenced from a single sample in a study of T cells in Graves' hyperthyroidism and ophthalmopathy. Amplified TCR beta CDR3 regions derived from RNA transcripts. With the HTBI primer set, the TCR CDR3 went through a first round of RT-PCR. TCRdb fed the multiplex PCR reads into MiXCR, producing one record per CDR3 protein. The repertoire holds around 660,000 distinct CDR3 sequences, with 45% as singletons. The specimen was peripheral blood or thyroid tissue (not recorded which). The origin of the receptors is an adult man with Graves' disease, either hyperthyroidism or ophthalmopathy (not recorded which).

As for this clonotype: In this CDR3 the conserved last residue, phenylalanine or tryptophan, is missing, so a read error is likely. The limits of the CDR3 on the DNA are not certain, so only TCRdb's listed CDR3 is given. The chain has TRBV29-1 and TRBJ2-5. Germline lookup yields CDR1 SQVTM and CDR2 ANQGSEA. The CDR3 is made up of 8 amino acids, end residues included. Here the CDR3 reads CSAGTQAY.

This clonotype was seen at least ten times. An end of the junction does not agree with germline; a read error may underlie this. The rearrangement links TRBV12-3 or TRBV12-4 to TRBJ1-1; D ambiguous. The CDR3 loop spans 13 amino acids. The CDR3 nucleotides are TGTGCCAGCAGCTTAGCGCGGGCAACTGAAGCTTTCTTT. It specifies CASSLARATEAFF.

This clonotype has just a few counts. The genes are TRBV7-8 and TRBJ1-4; 7 positions match TRBD1. The CDR3 is 15 residues long. The J segment lost 1 base and the V segment lost 5 bases, leaving 4 bases of the junction unmatched. Germline V lookup: CDR1 SGHVS, CDR2 FQNEAQ. The CDR3 DNA reads as TGTGCCAGCAGCAGACGACAGGGAACTAATGAAAAACTGTTTTTT. It is translated as CASSRRQGTNEKLFF.

The rearrangement joins TRBV6-5 to TRBJ2-7, with D perhaps TRBD1 or TRBD2 (5 bases each). Per germline, CDR1 MNHEY and CDR2 SVGAGI. This CDR3 spans 16 amino acids. Trimming pared 0 bases from V and 0 bases from J, leaving 12 bases between. The CDR3 protein is CASSYSTPGRSYEQYF. In nucleotides, the CDR3 is TGTGCCAGCAGTTACTCAACCCCGGGGCGCTCCTACGAGCAGTACTTC.

This chain links TRBV10-2 with TRBJ1-5, with a possible D match to TRBD1 (6 bases). Deletions cut 6 bases from V and 8 bases from J, with 14 bases between. The V gene's germline CDR1 is WSHSY and CDR2 SAAADI. The CDR3 extends over 13 amino acids. This CDR3 is CASSLGGGEPQHF. CDR3 DNA: TGCGCCAGCAGCTTGGGGGGCGGGGAGCCCCAGCATTTT.

The J gene is TRBJ2-7, the V gene TRBV7-6; 8 bases agree with TRBD2. Germline CDR1 SGHVS, CDR2 FNYEAQ. This CDR3 spans 13 amino acids. The ends lost 9 bases at V and 7 bases at J; junction bases unmatched: 11. As DNA, the CDR3 is TGTGCCAGTAGTCAAGCGGGGGCGAGTGAGCAGTACTTC. It is translated as CASSQAGASEQYF.

This chain uses TRBV2 with TRBJ2-3, with D possibly being TRBD1 (6 bases). The CDR3 is 13 residues long. The germline gives CDR1 SNHLY, CDR2 FYNNEI. The ends were cut back, 5 bases at V and 4 bases at J, with 10 bases in the middle. The CDR3 loop reads CASSHRESDTQYF. The CDR3 bases are TGTGCCAGCAGTCACAGGGAATCAGATACGCAGTATTTT.

The genes are TRBV2 and TRBJ1-4; 7 nucleotides agree with TRBD1. The V segment lost 6 bases and the J segment 3 bases; nucleotides outside the gene matches: 7. Germline V gene data show CDR1 as SNHLY and CDR2 as FYNNEI. This CDR3 region has 15 residues. This CDR3 reads CASRGPGQPNEKLFF. CDR3 coding DNA: TGTGCCAGCAGGGGGCCGGGACAGCCTAATGAAAAACTGTTTTTT.

This sequence joins TRBV15 and TRBJ1-1; 10 nucleotides line up with TRBD1. From germline, CDR1 is LNHNV and CDR2 YYDKDF (reference sequence). This CDR3 has 17 amino acids. With V trimmed by 0 bases and J by 6 bases, 10 bases remained unmatched. This CDR3 reads CATSRDGLGQGSSEAFF. CDR3 DNA sequence: TGTGCCACCAGCAGAGATGGGCTGGGACAGGGGAGTTCTGAAGCTTTCTTT.

The rearrangement uses TRBV20-1 and TRBJ1-2; no definite D call. V lost 0 bases and J 3 bases, leaving 2 bases between the germline ends. Germline V lookup: CDR1 DFQATT, CDR2 SNEGSKA (reference sequence). CDR3 size: 11 residues. Here the CDR3 reads CSARDDYGYTF. CDR3 bases: TGCAGTGCTAGAGATGACTATGGCTACACCTTC.

This clonotype was detected a few times. The V and J genes are TRBV7-2 and TRBJ1-2, with 8 positions matching TRBD1. CDR1 is SGHTA and CDR2 is FQGNSA in the germline V gene. The V and J ends lost 6 bases and 3 bases, in that order; junction bases with no gene match: 9. The CDR3 is 15 amino acids. CDR3 sequence reads: CASSTGTGSYYGYTF. The CDR3 DNA reads TGTGCCAGCAGTACGGGGACAGGCTCCTACTATGGCTACACCTTC.

This clonotype was seen many times. The chain couples TRBV7-8 to TRBJ2-7; 8 bases line up with TRBD1. The germline CDR1 and CDR2 sequences are SGHVS and FQNEAQ. Trimming removed 6 bases from V and 3 bases from J; junction bases left unmatched: 4. The CDR3 is 13 residues long. The DNA of the CDR3 is TGTGCCAGCAGATCCGGGACAGGCTACGAGCAGTACTTC. Protein product: CASRSGTGYEQYF.

The V gene is TRBV7-2, the J gene TRBJ1-3; 7 nucleotides match TRBD1. Germline values: CDR1 SGHTA, CDR2 FQGNSA. With V trimmed by 1 base and J by 4 bases, 4 bases remained unmatched. There are 15 residues in the CDR3. The CDR3 region is CASSLETGLGNTIYF. The CDR3 DNA reads as TGTGCCAGCAGCTTAGAGACAGGGTTGGGAAACACCATATATTTT.

This rearrangement joins TRBV29-1 to TRBJ1-2; 8 bases line up with TRBD1. Germline V gene lookup returns CDR1 SQVTM and CDR2 ANQGSEA. The CDR3 runs 14 residues. The junction had 12 bases not matched to a gene; V was cut back by 6 bases and J by 6 bases. The CDR3 DNA reads as TGCAGCGTCGACCCGGGACAGGCGTACAATGGCTACACCTTC. Translated: CSVDPGQAYNGYTF.

On this clonotype itself: The germline gene is not matched at one end of the junction; a read error may be the cause. The J gene is TRBJ1-5, the V gene TRBV10-3; no clear D gene. The CDR3 runs to 13 residues. CDR1 is ENHRY and CDR2 is SYGVKD in the germline V gene. This chain's CDR3 is CAISAPLLQPQHF. The CDR3 nucleotides read TGTGCCATCAGTGCACCACTGCTTCAGCCCCAGCATTTC.

This clonotype was observed at least ten times. DNA for the CDR3: TGCAGCCCGCAGGGGGGGGACACTGAAGCTTTCTTT. Translating it yields CSPQGGDTEAFF. V and J are TRBV29-1 and TRBJ1-1; 7 bases line up with TRBD1. The V gene end was trimmed by 8 bases and the J gene end by 3 bases; junction bases not matched to a gene: 6. CDR3 length equals 12 residues. Germline V gene lookup returns CDR1 SQVTM and CDR2 ANQGSEA.

The table lists this clonotype with a few counts. The V gene is TRBV28, the J gene TRBJ1-4; 7 nucleotides line up with TRBD1. J was trimmed by 8 bases and V by 1 base; bases with no gene match: 7. The CDR3 is 15 amino acids. Germline V gives CDR1 MDHEN, CDR2 SYDVKM. CDR3 residues: CASSLSAQGEEKLFF. In DNA form, the CDR3 reads TGTGCCAGCAGTTTATCCGCCCAGGGGGAGGAAAAACTGTTTTTT.

Of note for this clonotype: This may be a read error: a much more frequent sequence differs by one nucleotide. The V call is TRBV19, the J call TRBJ2-7; the D is unclear. The CDR3 totals 13 residues. The germline CDR1 and CDR2 sequences are LNHDA and SQIVND (reference sequence). Between the trimmed V and J ends, which lost 5 bases and 5 bases, there was a span of 13 bases. The CDR3 DNA is TGTGCCAGTAGTTCCCATAATCCGGACGAGCAGTACTTC. Translation: CASSSHNPDEQYF.

The CDR3 DNA reads TGTGCCAGCAGTGAAGAACAGGGTGGCAATCAGCCCCTCCACTTT. Protein: CASSEEQGGNQPLHF. V gene TRBV2 combines with J gene TRBJ1-6; D perhaps matches TRBD1 (6 bases). CDR1 SNHLY and CDR2 FYNNEI come from the germline V gene. Trimming took 1 base from V and 13 from J, leaving 17 bases between them. The CDR3 covers 15 residues.

At least ten counts were recorded for this clonotype. This rearrangement joins TRBV7-6 to TRBJ2-5; D unresolved. The germline V and J ends were trimmed by 1 base and 1 base, with 7 bases remaining between them. This CDR3 region has 14 residues. Germline lookup yields CDR1 SGHVS and CDR2 FNYEAQ. The CDR3 reads CASSLGVVQETQYF. The CDR3 nucleotides read TGTGCCAGCAGCTTAGGGGTAGTCCAAGAGACCCAGTACTTC.

This sequence joins TRBV5-3 and TRBJ1-2; 9 nucleotides match TRBD1. TRBV5-3 is an ORF for which the function is uncertain. The CDR3 length is 13 residues. Unmatched junction bases numbered 8, after V lost 8 bases and J lost 6 bases. The CDR3 DNA is TGTGCCAGCACCCCGGGACAGGGCGATGGCTACACCTTC. This encodes CASTPGQGDGYTF.

This clonotype was seen at least ten times. This chain connects TRBV15 to TRBJ2-7, with a weak D call TRBD2 (5 bases). CDR1 is LNHNV and CDR2 is YYDKDF in the germline V gene (reference sequence). The germline V and J ends were trimmed by 1 base and 6 bases, with 13 bases remaining between them. The CDR3 extends over 14 amino acids. The CDR3 reads CATSRGPSEGEQYF. Written as DNA, the CDR3 is TGTGCCACCAGCAGAGGACCCTCTGAGGGCGAGCAGTACTTC. The complete variable domain, with remaining parts taken from reference TRBV15 and TRBJ2-7, reads DAMVIQNPRYQVTQFGKPVTLSCSQTLNHNVMYWYQQKSSQAPKLLFHYYDKDFNNEADTPDNFQSRRPNTSFCFLDIRSPGLGDTAMYLCATSRGPSEGEQYFGPGTRLTVT.

This chain links TRBV5-1 with TRBJ1-5; no clear D. The ends were cut back, 4 bases at V and 3 bases at J, with 11 bases in the middle. Germline V gives CDR1 SGHRS, CDR2 YFSETQ. The CDR3 is 14 amino acids. The CDR3 loop reads CASSPRTTNQPQHF. Here the CDR3 DNA reads TGCGCCAGCAGCCCCCGGACGACCAATCAGCCCCAGCATTTT.

The rearrangement links TRBV19 to TRBJ2-2; a weak D match, TRBD1 (6 bases). This CDR3 is 14 amino acids long. V was pared by 5 bases and J by 5 bases, with 12 bases between. Germline CDR1 reads LNHDA; CDR2 reads SQIVND (reference sequence). As DNA, the CDR3 is TGTGCCAGTAGTGCCGAAACAGGGACCGGGGAGCTGTTTTTT. This codes for CASSAETGTGELFF.

The V gene is TRBV2, the J gene TRBJ2-2; possibly TRBD2 for D (6 bases). Germline-derived CDR1 and CDR2 are SNHLY and FYNNEI. The CDR3 runs 15 residues. Trimming cost V 6 bases and J 5 bases, with 16 bases left between them. The CDR3 reads CASSSDSGKTGELFF. The DNA for the CDR3 is TGTGCCAGCAGCTCAGATAGCGGAAAAACCGGGGAGCTGTTTTTT.

This clonotype was counted between two and nine times. CDR3: CASSQGTGKFVTQYF. For the CDR3, the DNA is TGTGCCAGCAGCCAGGGGACAGGGAAGTTTGTGACCCAGTACTTC. The genes are TRBV14 and TRBJ2-5, with 9 bases identical to TRBD1. CDR1 is SGHDN, CDR2 FVKESK, per germline. The junction had 9 bases not matched to a gene; V was cut back by 3 bases and J by 7 bases. This CDR3 region has 15 residues.

This clonotype has only one observation. The chain links TRBV5-1 to TRBJ2-7; 9 bases are shared with TRBD1. From germline, CDR1 is SGHRS and CDR2 YFSETQ. The CDR3 has 14 amino acids. V was clipped by 4 bases and J by 4 bases; unmatched bases: 6. CDR3 loop: CASSLEQGAYEQYF. Written as DNA, the CDR3 is TGCGCCAGCAGCCTGGAACAGGGGGCTTACGAGCAGTACTTC.

The rearrangement uses TRBV6-1 and TRBJ2-7, with a possible D match to TRBD1 (5 bases). The CDR3 runs 15 residues. Germline CDR1 is MNHNS and CDR2 is SASEGT. V lost 0 bases, J lost 0 bases, and 9 bases lay in between. The CDR3 region has the DNA TGTGCCAGCAGTGAAGCGGCAGGGAACTCCTACGAGCAGTACTTC. Encoded protein: CASSEAAGNSYEQYF.

This chain links TRBV29-1 with TRBJ1-2; 7 bases line up with TRBD1. The CDR3 consists of 9 residues. Germline V gene sequence: CDR1 SQVTM, CDR2 ANQGSEA. This CDR3 reads CTLEGAYTF. CDR3 sequence (DNA): TGCACCCTGGAGGGGGCCTACACCTTC.

This chain links TRBV10-3 with TRBJ2-5; D is perhaps TRBD2 (5 bases). The CDR3 covers 15 residues. V lost 5 bases, J lost 7 bases, and 20 bases lay in between. Germline V CDR1 and CDR2: ENHRY, SYGVKD. The CDR3 here is CAISTTGSSEGTQYF. In DNA, the CDR3 is TGTGCCATCAGTACTACCGGGTCCTCAGAGGGGACCCAGTACTTC.